A single sample gave rise to the 29 T cell receptor beta chains below, sequenced in a study of a mutant IDH1 vaccine in newly diagnosed glioma. The time point here: week 47, end of study. Each dose delivered 300 ug of mutant IDH1 20-mer peptide subcutaneously with imiquimod. What these receptors recognize is not known. TCRdb's copy holds only in-frame clones and misses some; the assay was immunoSEQ multiplex PCR. Of some 62,000 clones in the sample, roughly 87% are singletons; the top ten hold 3.5% to 4%. This specimen was PBMCs, taken from a glioma patient whose treatment included an IDH1 peptide vaccine. All receptors come from a man aged 25 to 40 with glioma.

In this sample, this clone turned up a few times. The chain carries TRBV10-3 and TRBJ1-1; tentatively, D is TRBD1 (5 bases). V gave up 8 bases and J gave up 0 bases, with 10 bases separating them. This CDR3 is 13 amino acids long. The germline V gene has CDR1 ENHRY and CDR2 SYGVKD. CDR3 sequence: CAILGALNTEAFF. In nucleotides, the CDR3 is TGTGCCATCTTAGGGGCGTTGAACACTGAAGCTTTCTTT.

The CDR3 loop is CASSRRDRSYEQYF. In DNA, the CDR3 is TGTGCCAGCTCCCGTCGGGACAGATCCTACGAGCAGTACTTC. V usage is TRBV18 and J usage is TRBJ2-7; 7 positions match TRBD1. V lost 6 bases, J lost 1 base, and 6 bases stayed unmatched. CDR1 and CDR2 from the germline V gene are KGHSH and LQKENI. The CDR3 consists of 14 residues.

The chain recombines TRBV19 with TRBJ1-2; 10 nucleotides match TRBD1. The CDR3 extends over 16 amino acids. J lost 3 bases, V lost 5 bases, and 9 bases had no gene match. Germline V gives CDR1 LNHDA, CDR2 SQIVND (reference sequence). The CDR3 spells CASSFYSGTGDYGYTF. CDR3 in DNA: TGTGCCAGTAGTTTCTATTCCGGGACAGGGGACTATGGCTACACCTTC.

The rearrangement joins TRBV27 to TRBJ2-7; D call uncertain. Germline loops: CDR1 MNHEY, CDR2 SMNVEV (reference sequence). V lost 3 bases to trimming and J lost 2 bases, with 11 bases between them. This CDR3 comprises 14 residues. In nucleotides, the CDR3 is TGTGCCAGCAGTTTGATGGGTCCCCCCTACGAGCAGTACTTC. This translates into CASSLMGPPYEQYF.

The V gene is TRBV5-1, the J gene TRBJ2-2, with TRBD1 matching 7 bases. The germline CDR1 and CDR2 sequences are SGHRS and YFSETQ. The length of the CDR3 is 15 residues. Unmatched junction bases numbered 12, after V lost 9 bases and J lost 4 bases. The DNA of the CDR3 is TGCGCCACCTATCAGAGGGGACAGAGCACCGGGGAGCTGTTTTTT. This codes for CATYQRGQSTGELFF.

The rearrangement joins TRBV5-1 to TRBJ2-2, with unresolved D. The CDR3 consists of 13 residues. V was cut by 3 bases and J by 6 bases, with 9 bases left in between. CDR1 and CDR2 from the germline V gene are SGHRS and YFSETQ. The CDR3 protein is CASSSYRPGELFF. The CDR3 nucleotides read TGCGCCAGCAGCTCTTACCGACCCGGGGAGCTGTTTTTT.

V usage is TRBV2 and J usage is TRBJ1-5; D ambiguous. This CDR3 is 13 amino acids long. CDR1 and CDR2 from the germline V gene are SNHLY and FYNNEI. Trimming left V 7 bases short and J 4 bases short, with 11 bases between. The CDR3 nucleotides read TGTGCCAGCAACAAAGGTTGGAATCAGCCCCAGCATTTT. It specifies CASNKGWNQPQHF.

This clone was counted a few times. This sequence joins TRBV2 and TRBJ1-5, with TRBD1 as a possible D gene (5 bases). CDR3 length equals 14 residues. The germline gives CDR1 SNHLY, CDR2 FYNNEI. V lost 7 bases, J lost 0 bases, and 10 bases lay in between. CDR3 coding DNA: TGTGCCAGCACTGAGGACACTAGCAATCAGCCCCAGCATTTT. It yields the protein CASTEDTSNQPQHF.

This sequence joins TRBV7-9 and TRBJ2-1; TRBD1 agrees at 9 bases. The CDR3 is 16 residues long. In germline, CDR1 is SEHNR, CDR2 FQNEAQ (reference sequence). The junction had 6 bases not matched to a gene; V was cut back by 2 bases and J by 4 bases. CDR3 sequence (DNA): TGTGCCAGCAGCTTAATGACAGGGGGATTATACAATGAGCAGTTCTTC. Protein product: CASSLMTGGLYNEQFF.

This chain uses TRBV18 with TRBJ2-3, with D perhaps TRBD2 (7 bases). Trimming left V 3 bases short and J 4 bases short, with 14 bases between. There are 15 residues in the CDR3. Germline V gives CDR1 KGHSH, CDR2 LQKENI. CDR3 residues: CASSPLRGGSDTQYF. The DNA for the CDR3 is TGTGCCAGCTCACCCCTTCGCGGGGGCTCAGATACGCAGTATTTT.

V and J are TRBV5-6 and TRBJ2-2; weak D call: TRBD2 (6 bases). Germline V lookup: CDR1 SGHDT, CDR2 YYEEEE. The V and J ends lost 0 bases and 5 bases respectively, with 8 bases between them. The CDR3 has 14 residues. The CDR3 sequence: CASSLVLATGELFF. DNA of the CDR3: TGTGCCAGCAGCTTGGTTCTAGCGACCGGGGAGCTGTTTTTT.

The rearrangement links TRBV5-1 to TRBJ2-1, with a tentative D call TRBD1 (5 bases). The germline V and J ends were trimmed by 4 bases and 5 bases, with 16 bases remaining between them. The length of the CDR3 is 15 residues. The germline V gene has CDR1 SGHRS and CDR2 YFSETQ. CDR3 region: CASSVVAGNDNEQFF. In DNA form, the CDR3 reads TGCGCCAGCAGCGTCGTCGCAGGGAATGACAATGAGCAGTTCTTC.

This clone was seen a few times. This chain connects TRBV30 to TRBJ1-1; D is possibly TRBD1 (6 bases). Deletions cut 2 bases from V and 1 base from J, with 14 bases between. The CDR3 is 15 amino acids. Germline CDR1 reads GTSNPN; CDR2 reads SVGIG (reference sequence). The CDR3, as DNA: TGTGCCTGGAGTCGTCAACTAGGGGGGAACACTGAAGCTTTCTTT. This translates into CAWSRQLGGNTEAFF.

Comment on this clone: The junction does not match germline at one end; this may be a read error. Other DNA sequences from this sample encode an identical CDR3 as well. The chain combines TRBV25-1 with TRBJ2-7, with a weak D call TRBD2 (5 bases). The CDR3 totals 13 residues. CDR1 and CDR2 from the germline V gene are MGHDK and SYGVNS. CDR3 in amino acids: CASSEGSSYEQYF. CDR3 sequence (DNA): TGTGCCAGTAGTGAGGGTAGCTCCTACGAGCAGTACTTC.

V usage is TRBV7-9 and J usage is TRBJ1-4; D possibly corresponds to TRBD1 (6 bases). The CDR3 contains 14 residues. V shed 5 bases and J shed 1 base, with 8 bases lying between them. Germline lookup yields CDR1 SEHNR and CDR2 FQNEAQ (reference sequence). The CDR3 DNA reads as TGTGCCAGCAGCCCAGGGGTAACTAATGAAAAACTGTTTTTT. Translation gives CASSPGVTNEKLFF.

The V gene is TRBV11-2, the J gene TRBJ2-5; D ambiguous. The CDR3 runs 16 residues. In germline, CDR1 is SGHAT, CDR2 FQNNGV. V gave up 0 bases and J gave up 2 bases, with 13 bases separating them. For the CDR3, the DNA is TGTGCCAGCAGCTTAGATACTTCCAGTGTTCAAGAGACCCAGTACTTC. As protein: CASSLDTSSVQETQYF.

The chain joins TRBV4-1 to TRBJ2-2; perhaps TRBD2 as D (5 bases). The CDR3 is made up of 17 amino acids. V was trimmed by 0 bases and J by 2 bases, leaving 13 bases between them. CDR1 and CDR2 from the germline V gene are MGHRA and YSYEKL. The CDR3 nucleotides are TGCGCCAGCAGCCAAGATAGGAGCGGAACCAACACCGGGGAGCTGTTTTTT. Protein sequence: CASSQDRSGTNTGELFF.

The V call is TRBV28, the J call TRBJ1-4, with D tentatively TRBD1 (5 bases). The V end was cut by 5 bases, the J end by 0 bases, with 13 bases between. Germline CDR1 reads MDHEN; CDR2 reads SYDVKM. The CDR3 length is 16 residues. CDR3 DNA: TGTGCCAGCAGTAATAACAGGAGGCCAACTAATGAAAAACTGTTTTTT. This sequence encodes CASSNNRRPTNEKLFF.

The chain joins TRBV29-1 to TRBJ2-1, with D unresolved. This CDR3 is built from 14 residues. The V gene lost 6 bases and the J gene lost 7 bases, with 19 bases spanning the gap. Germline-derived CDR1 and CDR2 are SQVTM and ANQGSEA. CDR3 sequence (DNA): TGCAGCGTCTCCTCGGCAGGCCTGGGGAATGAGCAGTTCTTC. Residues: CSVSSAGLGNEQFF.

V usage is TRBV2 and J usage is TRBJ2-7, with D tentatively TRBD2 (6 bases). The CDR3 consists of 15 residues. Germline CDR1 is SNHLY and CDR2 is FYNNEI. Trimming pared 2 bases from V and 4 bases from J, leaving 15 bases between. CDR3 loop: CASSEMAGTEYEQYF. DNA of the CDR3: TGTGCCAGCAGTGAAATGGCAGGGACTGAATACGAGCAGTACTTC.

This clone was counted between two and nine times. The V gene is TRBV18, the J gene TRBJ1-6; D is possibly TRBD1 (5 bases). The CDR3 totals 16 residues. The V and J ends lost 3 bases and 7 bases respectively, with 16 bases between them. The germline gives CDR1 KGHSH, CDR2 LQKENI. CDR3 in DNA: TGTGCCAGCTCACCGCTCCGGGGCCCTAAGAATTCACCCCTCCACTTT. Its translation: CASSPLRGPKNSPLHF.

The gene calls are TRBV15 and TRBJ2-1, with a tentative D call TRBD2 (6 bases). The germline V gene encodes CDR1 LNHNV and CDR2 YYDKDF (reference sequence). The CDR3 length is 13 residues. V was clipped by 1 base and J by 10 bases, with 11 bases between them. The CDR3 sequence is CATSRVSRGEQFF. CDR3 DNA sequence: TGTGCCACCAGCAGAGTTTCCCGGGGGGAGCAGTTCTTC.

This clone was counted a few times. This chain's CDR3 is CASSNPGQGIWGYTF. Here the CDR3 DNA reads TGCGCCAGCAGCAACCCGGGACAGGGTATTTGGGGCTACACCTTC. The chain couples TRBV5-1 to TRBJ1-2; 9 nucleotides agree with TRBD1. The germline V gene encodes CDR1 SGHRS and CDR2 YFSETQ. The V gene end was trimmed by 4 bases and the J gene end by 8 bases; junction bases not matched to a gene: 12. The CDR3 sequence is 15 residues long.

The chain couples TRBV7-8 to TRBJ2-7; the match to TRBD1 covers 7 bases. The ends lost 3 bases at V and 5 bases at J; junction bases unmatched: 13. Germline CDR1 and CDR2: SGHVS and FQNEAQ. This CDR3 is 16 amino acids long. The CDR3 sequence is CASSFFTPGQSNEQYF. CDR3 nucleotide sequence: TGTGCCAGCAGCTTCTTCACTCCGGGACAGAGTAACGAGCAGTACTTC.

This chain connects TRBV5-6 to TRBJ2-5, with D unresolved. The J call is doubtful: the DNA matches TRBJ2-7 better. Germline CDR1 reads SGHDT; CDR2 reads YYEEEE. The CDR3 contains 14 residues. The DNA for the CDR3 is TGTGCCAGCAGCTTGTACGGGCGATCCTACGAGCAGTACTTC. Residues: CASSLYGRSYEQYF.

The chain has TRBV7-9 and TRBJ1-6, with unresolved D. V lost 0 bases and J lost 7, with 7 bases in between. This CDR3 has 14 amino acids. Germline loops: CDR1 SEHNR, CDR2 FQNEAQ (reference sequence). The CDR3 here is CASSLAFSNSPLHF. In nucleotides, the CDR3 is TGTGCCAGCAGCTTAGCGTTTTCGAATTCACCCCTCCACTTT.

The rearrangement links TRBV10-3 to TRBJ1-3, with 8 bases matching TRBD1. The CDR3 loop spans 13 amino acids. The V gene's germline CDR1 is ENHRY and CDR2 SYGVKD. V was pared by 6 bases and J by 8 bases, with 6 bases of the junction left unmatched. The CDR3 here is CAIRTDREYTIYF. The DNA of the CDR3 is TGTGCCATCAGGACGGACAGGGAGTACACCATATATTTT.

This chain connects TRBV10-3 to TRBJ2-2; D not certain. CDR1 and CDR2 (germline): ENHRY, SYGVKD. The CDR3 is made up of 14 amino acids. Trimming left V 1 base short and J 4 bases short, with 7 bases between. For the CDR3, the DNA is TGTGCCATCAGTGAGTGGGGTCTCACCGGGGAGCTGTTTTTT. Amino acid sequence: CAISEWGLTGELFF.

This chain uses TRBV11-2 with TRBJ2-3; TRBD2 agrees at 14 bases. V lost 3 bases and J lost 6; bases outside the gene matches: 5. CDR1 SGHAT and CDR2 FQNNGV come from the germline V gene. The CDR3 loop spans 16 amino acids. The CDR3 DNA follows: TGTGCCAGCAGCTTGGGACTAGCGGGGGTAGGGGATACGCAGTATTTT. Translation: CASSLGLAGVGDTQYF. The full variable domain, its missing parts supplied by reference TRBV11-2 and TRBJ2-3, is EAGVAQSPRYKIIEKRQSVAFWCNPISGHATLYWYQQILGQGPKLLIQFQNNGVVDDSQLPKDRFSAERLKGVDSTLKIQPAKLEDSAVYLCASSLGLAGVGDTQYFGPGTRLTVL.